The 18 T cell receptor beta chains in this list originate from one sample, sequenced in a study of T-cell memory formation after mild COVID-19 (dated by TCRdb to about 2021). The library was produced with 5' RACE. Sequenced using an Illumina NovaSeq 6000. TCRdb ran its own pipeline on the public reads, namely fastp trimming at Q25 and MiXCR clone calling, and kept in-frame beta chains. CDR3 protein duplicates are merged, each entry listing the most common genes and DNA. The sample table shows 450,000 to 700,000 distinct CDR3 sequences, and roughly 18% are seen once. The ten largest account for about 11% of the sample. Sequencing used PBMCs or a T cell subset sorted from them (not recorded which). The receptor set was obtained from an adult woman who had mild COVID-19 (a few samples of this study predate the infection). The sample titles of this study are shuffled in the database, so cell type and time point are left out; the donor was told from shared clones.

This clonotype has only a few counts. V gene TRBV12-3 or TRBV12-4 combines with J gene TRBJ2-1; TRBD2 agrees at 12 bases. The CDR3 is 15 amino acids. The V and J ends lost 5 bases and 6 bases, in that order; junction bases with no gene match: 5. This CDR3 reads CASSRLAGASNEQFF. CDR3 nucleotide sequence: TGTGCCAGCAGTCGACTAGCGGGGGCCTCCAATGAGCAGTTCTTC.

This chain's CDR3 is CSAVAGGPYEQYF. The CDR3 DNA reads TGCAGTGCCGTAGCGGGAGGGCCCTACGAGCAGTACTTC. This chain uses TRBV20-1 with TRBJ2-7; TRBD2 matches at 11 bases. V shed 6 bases, J shed 2 bases, and the junction held 3 bases outside the gene matches. The CDR3 spans 13 residues. Per the germline V gene, CDR1 is DFQATT and CDR2 is SNEGSKA (reference sequence).

The chain recombines TRBV30 with TRBJ2-7; D possibly corresponds to TRBD2 (6 bases). CDR3 size: 12 residues. The V gene's germline CDR1 is GTSNPN and CDR2 SVGIG (reference sequence). V lost 7 bases, J lost 3 bases, and 13 bases lay in between. This CDR3 is CALAVGLYEQYF. CDR3 DNA: TGTGCCTTAGCGGTGGGACTCTACGAGCAGTACTTC.

The chain couples TRBV12-3 or TRBV12-4 to TRBJ1-1, with a possible D match to TRBD1 (5 bases). Between the trimmed V and J ends, which lost 6 bases and 2 bases, there was a span of 16 bases. CDR3 length: 15 amino acids. CDR3 residues: CASRSQGSVNTEAFF. DNA for the CDR3: TGTGCCAGCAGGTCCCAGGGTTCGGTCAACACTGAAGCTTTCTTT.

The rearrangement joins TRBV7-8 to TRBJ1-1, with 10 bases fitting TRBD1. With 4 bases clipped from V and 4 bases from J, the junction kept 6 bases outside the gene matches. This CDR3 contains 15 residues. The V gene's germline CDR1 is SGHVS and CDR2 FQNEAQ. The CDR3 region is CASSSWDRGGTEAFF. CDR3 sequence (DNA): TGTGCCAGCAGCTCCTGGGACAGGGGAGGCACTGAAGCTTTCTTT. Together with reference TRBV7-8 and TRBJ1-1, the CDR3 gives the full variable domain: GAGVSQSPRYKVAKRGQDVALRCDPISGHVSLFWYQQALGQGPEFLTYFQNEAQLDKSGLPSDRFFAERPEGSVSTLKIQRTQQEDSAVYLCASSSWDRGGTEAFFGQGTRLTVV.

This clonotype was detected a few times. This chain connects TRBV6-5 to TRBJ2-7; a possible D gene is TRBD1 (5 bases). The CDR3 has 13 residues. The germline gives CDR1 MNHEY, CDR2 SVGAGI. Trimming removed 6 bases at V and 3 bases at J, with 12 bases between. The DNA of the CDR3 is TGTGCCAGCAGACCCCTCGGACACTACGAGCAGTACTTC. Its protein product is CASRPLGHYEQYF.

This clonotype was seen a few times. This chain uses TRBV6-1 with TRBJ1-5, with TRBD1 as a possible D gene (6 bases). Germline-derived CDR1 and CDR2 are MNHNS and SASEGT. V was pared by 6 bases and J by 1 base, with 16 bases between. This CDR3 contains 16 residues. CDR3 sequence (DNA): TGTGCCAGCAGGCGGACAGTGTCAGGGAGCAATCAGCCCCAGCATTTT. Its protein is CASRRTVSGSNQPQHF.

The chain joins TRBV19 to TRBJ2-6; the D gene is possibly TRBD2 (7 bases). V lost 5 bases and J 0 bases, leaving 8 bases between the germline ends. The CDR3 is made up of 15 amino acids. Germline V lookup: CDR1 LNHDA, CDR2 SQIVND (reference sequence). The chain's CDR3 is CASSAGASGANVLTF. CDR3 nucleotide sequence: TGTGCCAGTAGTGCGGGGGCCTCTGGGGCCAACGTCCTGACTTTC.

The chain is built from TRBV29-1 and TRBJ2-1, with a weak D call TRBD1 (5 bases). The germline V and J ends were trimmed by 1 base and 6 bases, with 16 bases remaining between them. Germline values: CDR1 SQVTM, CDR2 ANQGSEA. This CDR3 contains 15 residues. CDR3 coding DNA: TGCAGCGTTGAAGGAAGCAGGGTTCCTACCAATGAGCAGTTCTTC. This sequence encodes CSVEGSRVPTNEQFF.

A few counts support this clonotype. V usage is TRBV7-2 and J usage is TRBJ2-2; tentatively, D is TRBD1 (5 bases). V was cut by 2 bases and J by 0 bases, with 7 bases left in between. This CDR3 has 15 amino acids. Germline loops: CDR1 SGHTA, CDR2 FQGNSA. The CDR3 is CASSLWGPNTGELFF. CDR3 bases: TGTGCCAGCAGCTTATGGGGCCCGAACACCGGGGAGCTGTTTTTT.

The chain joins TRBV4-1 to TRBJ1-6; 9 nucleotides align to TRBD1. After removal of 1 base from V and 7 bases from J, the junction contained 5 bases not matched to a gene. The length of the CDR3 is 16 residues. The germline gives CDR1 MGHRA, CDR2 YSYEKL. As DNA, the CDR3 is TGCGCCAGCAGCCAAGGGGGACAGGGTGACAATTCACCCCTCCACTTT. Its translation: CASSQGGQGDNSPLHF.

This clonotype was observed a few times. CDR3 loop: CASSEERGWLEDTGELFF. The CDR3 nucleotides read TGTGCCAGCAGTGAAGAGAGGGGATGGTTAGAGGACACCGGGGAGCTGTTTTTT. The V call is TRBV2, the J call TRBJ2-2, with D perhaps matching TRBD1 or TRBD2 (5 bases each). The CDR3 runs 18 residues. Trimming pared 1 base from V and 3 bases from J, leaving 18 bases between. Germline-derived CDR1 and CDR2 are SNHLY and FYNNEI.

This clonotype was observed at least ten times. This chain links TRBV7-8 with TRBJ2-1, with 10 nucleotides matching TRBD2. The germline V gene has CDR1 SGHVS and CDR2 FQNEAQ. J was trimmed by 7 bases and V by 1 base; bases with no gene match: 10. CDR3 length: 17 residues. The CDR3 DNA reads as TGTGCCAGCAGCTTAGTAGGAGCGGGAGGGCTGAGGAATGAGCAGTTCTTC. Protein: CASSLVGAGGLRNEQFF.

Concerning this clonotype itself: Sequence at one end of the junction differs from germline and may be a read error. V usage is TRBV30 and J usage is TRBJ2-1, with a tentative D call TRBD1 (6 bases). Germline lookup yields CDR1 GTSNPN and CDR2 SVGIG (reference sequence). The CDR3 totals 13 residues. This chain's CDR3 is CAWGVGTPNEQFF. CDR3 nucleotide sequence: TGTGCCTGGGGTGTCGGGACACCCAATGAGCAGTTCTTC.

The rearrangement links TRBV6-6 to TRBJ2-7; TRBD2 agrees at 10 bases. Germline V gene data show CDR1 as MNHNY and CDR2 as SVGAGI (reference sequence). V gave up 4 bases and J gave up 5 bases; unmatched junction bases: 8. The CDR3 has 15 residues. The CDR3 loop reads CASSLKAGGRNEQYF. The CDR3 nucleotides are TGTGCCAGCAGTTTAAAAGCGGGAGGGCGCAACGAGCAGTACTTC.

This clonotype was counted at least ten times. This chain joins TRBV5-1 and TRBJ2-1; D call uncertain. This CDR3 region has 15 residues. Germline-derived CDR1 and CDR2 are SGHRS and YFSETQ. V was trimmed by 0 bases and J by 0 bases, leaving 7 bases between them. The CDR3 is CASSLAASSYNEQFF. The CDR3 DNA is TGCGCCAGCAGCTTGGCGGCAAGCTCCTACAATGAGCAGTTCTTC.

This clonotype was recorded a few times. The V gene is TRBV20-1, the J gene TRBJ1-5; D gene unclear. With 2 bases removed from V and 0 bases from J, the gap between germline ends came to 8 bases. This CDR3 contains 14 residues. CDR1 is DFQATT, CDR2 SNEGSKA, per germline (reference sequence). The CDR3 region has the DNA TGCAGTGCTAGACCGGGCAGTAGCAATCAGCCCCAGCATTTT. Its translation is CSARPGSSNQPQHF.

In its sample, this clonotype was seen many times. V is TRBV7-3 and J is TRBJ2-1; D not resolved. Germline loops: CDR1 SGHTA, CDR2 FQGTGA. The CDR3 spans 15 residues. V was pared by 1 base and J by 0 bases, with 7 bases between. CDR3 region: CASSLSRSSYNEQFF. DNA for the CDR3: TGTGCCAGCAGCTTAAGTCGGAGCTCCTACAATGAGCAGTTCTTC.